This T cell receptor (beta chain) was sequenced during a study of CD4 T cells in relation to SARS-CoV-2 and coronaviruses. Sequenced by immunoSEQ multiplex PCR; TCRdb stores in-frame clones only, minus some. The sample includes about 40,000 clones, about four fifths of them seen just once. Germline CDR1 is ENHRY and CDR2 is SYGVKD. The CDR3 contains 12 residues. V was clipped by 8 bases and J by 6 bases; unmatched bases: 3. Comment on this clone: Its antigen is still unknown.

The clonotype comes from an adult with COVID-19. The chain is built from TRBV10-3 and TRBJ2-2, with 7 bases matching TRBD1. Sequenced: naive CD4+ T cells from PBMCs, cultured in vitro. Noted subset: naive CD4+ T cells isolated by negative enrichment. The DNA for the CDR3 is TGTGCCATCCGACAGGGCGCCGGGGAGCTGTTTTTT. Translating gives CAIRQGAGELFF.